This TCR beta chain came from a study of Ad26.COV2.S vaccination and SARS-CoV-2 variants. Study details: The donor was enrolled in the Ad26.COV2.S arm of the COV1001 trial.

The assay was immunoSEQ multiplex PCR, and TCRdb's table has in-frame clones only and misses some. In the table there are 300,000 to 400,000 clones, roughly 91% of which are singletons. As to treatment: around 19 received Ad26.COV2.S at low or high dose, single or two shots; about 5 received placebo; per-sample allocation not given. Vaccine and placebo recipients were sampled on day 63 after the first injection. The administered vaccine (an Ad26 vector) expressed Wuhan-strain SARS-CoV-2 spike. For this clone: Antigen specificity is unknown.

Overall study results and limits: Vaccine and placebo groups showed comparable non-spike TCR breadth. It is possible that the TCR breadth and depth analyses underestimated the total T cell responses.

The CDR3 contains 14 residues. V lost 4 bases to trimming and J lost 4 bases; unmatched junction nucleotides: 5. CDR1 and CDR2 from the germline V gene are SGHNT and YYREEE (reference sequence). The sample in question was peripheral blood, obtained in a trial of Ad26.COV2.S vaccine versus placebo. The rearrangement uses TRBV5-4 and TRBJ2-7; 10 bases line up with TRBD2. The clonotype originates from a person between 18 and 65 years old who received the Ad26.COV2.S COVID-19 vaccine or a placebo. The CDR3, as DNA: TGTGCCAGCAGCCAGCGGGGGGGTATGTACGAGCAGTACTTC. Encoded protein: CASSQRGGMYEQYF.